The entry below gives a single T cell receptor (beta chain) sequence along with its context. As yet, its antigen is unknown. The record originates from a study of OX40 agonist ivuxolimab in advanced cancers. Study as a whole: Patients assigned to dose escalation were diagnosed with hepatocellular carcinoma, melanoma, renal cell or head and neck cancer. One patient with hepatocellular carcinoma and two with cutaneous melanoma, three in all, had partial responses. Whole-study findings and limits: The mean number of expanded clones was higher in CD8+ T cells than in CD4+.

This table comes from immunoSEQ multiplex PCR, and its TCRdb copy is limited to in-frame clones, with some not included. The data hold roughly 69,000 clones, with over 70% observed a single time. This clonotype was obtained from an adult with an advanced solid tumor such as melanoma, head and neck, liver or kidney cancer. The sequences come from CD4+ or CD8+ T cells sorted from blood, collected in a trial of the OX40 agonist ivuxolimab.

The CDR3 nucleotides are TGTGCCAGCAGGAGTCCCGGACAGGGACTGAACACTGAAGCTTTCTTT. Amino acid sequence: CASRSPGQGLNTEAFF. V usage is TRBV6-6 and J usage is TRBJ1-1; 8 bases fit TRBD1. CDR1 is MNHNY, CDR2 SVGAGI, per germline (reference sequence). The CDR3 is made up of 16 amino acids. J gave up 0 bases and V 6 bases, and 9 bases lay outside the gene matches.